The 25 T cell receptor beta chains in this list originate from one sample, sequenced in a study of cytomegalovirus exposure and HLA in healthy donors. The primer mix had 60 Vbeta and 13 Jbeta primers. Profiled with immunoSEQ multiplex PCR; TCRdb holds only in-frame clones, not every one. Its clone listing holds tens of thousands of clones. The source material was PBMCs. The receptors shown here come from a female donor in good health and CMV-seropositive.

The CDR3 here is CASSLEQAKVGELFF. The CDR3 coding sequence is TGTGCCAGCAGCTTAGAACAGGCGAAGGTCGGGGAGCTGTTTTTT. The genes are TRBV7-2 and TRBJ2-2, with D possibly TRBD1 on 5 matching bases. This CDR3 spans 15 amino acids. V lost 1 base to trimming and J lost 7 bases, with 13 bases between them. Germline V gene data show CDR1 as SGHTA and CDR2 as FQGNSA.

The chain links TRBV4-1 to TRBJ1-5, with D unclear. This CDR3 is built from 16 residues. V was pared by 5 bases and J by 6 bases, with 20 bases between. Germline CDR1 MGHRA, CDR2 YSYEKL. CDR3 DNA: TGCGCCAGCAGCGGCGAACCGGGTGTCTTGGGTCAGCCCCAGCATTTT. Residues: CASSGEPGVLGQPQHF.

This chain joins TRBV4-3 and TRBJ2-3; TRBD1 matches at 7 bases. The J segment lost 3 bases and the V segment lost 4 bases, leaving 13 bases of the junction unmatched. Per germline, CDR1 LGHNA and CDR2 YSLEER. The CDR3 extends over 17 amino acids. The CDR3 spells CASSRSGRGSPTDTQYF. The CDR3 nucleotides are TGCGCCAGCAGCCGGTCGGGCAGGGGGTCGCCAACAGATACGCAGTATTTT.

Notes on this clone: The sample contains more than one DNA sequence encoding this CDR3. The V gene is TRBV10-2, the J gene TRBJ2-7, with D perhaps TRBD1 (6 bases). The V end lost 0 bases, the J end lost 2 bases, and 8 bases lay between the germline ends. The CDR3 runs to 14 residues. Germline CDR1 WSHSY, CDR2 SAAADI. Written as DNA, the CDR3 is TGCGCCAGCAGTGAGTCGTGGGGGCCCTACGAGCAGTACTTC. It encodes CASSESWGPYEQYF.

The V gene is TRBV5-8, the J gene TRBJ2-7, with D maybe TRBD2 (5 bases). This CDR3 contains 13 residues. Germline assignment: CDR1 SGHTS and CDR2 YDEGEE. The V and J ends lost 1 base and 10 bases respectively, with 15 bases between them. The CDR3 reads CASSLNRGSFQYF. In DNA, the CDR3 is TGTGCCAGCAGCTTGAACCGGGGTAGTTTTCAGTACTTC.

The rearrangement uses TRBV4-1 and TRBJ2-5, with 13 bases fitting TRBD2. This CDR3 region has 16 residues. With V trimmed by 0 bases and J by 5 bases, 3 bases remained unmatched. From germline, CDR1 is MGHRA and CDR2 YSYEKL. The DNA for the CDR3 is TGCGCCAGCAGCCAAGAAGGGACTAGCGGGATGGAGACCCAGTACTTC. Translation: CASSQEGTSGMETQYF.

The V call is TRBV7-2, the J call TRBJ1-4, with D unresolved. Germline CDR1 reads SGHTA; CDR2 reads FQGNSA. CDR3 length: 15 residues. V was clipped by 7 bases and J by 3 bases, with 15 bases between them. The CDR3 here is CASTLSGWANEKLFF. CDR3 in DNA: TGTGCCAGCACCCTATCGGGGTGGGCTAATGAAAAACTGTTTTTT.

This chain connects TRBV6-5 to TRBJ2-5; 8 bases align to TRBD1. The J call may be incorrect, as the DNA end agrees better with TRBJ2-7. The V gene's germline CDR1 is MNHEY and CDR2 SVGAGI. The CDR3 spans 14 residues. The CDR3 coding sequence is TGTGCCAGCAGTTACTCGGACAGGGCCTACGAGCAGTACTTC. This translates into CASSYSDRAYEQYF.

To note about this clone: This CDR3 is also generated by other DNA sequences in the sample. The chain is built from TRBV13 and TRBJ2-2; TRBD2 matches at 9 bases. This CDR3 has 17 residues. V shed 0 bases and J 9 bases; nucleotides not matched to a gene: 11. Germline loops: CDR1 PRHDT, CDR2 FYEKMQ (reference sequence). In DNA, the CDR3 is TGTGCCAGCAGCTTAGGAAGCGGGGGGACTTCCAACCGGGAGCTGTTTTTT. It is translated as CASSLGSGGTSNRELFF.

The chain links TRBV28 to TRBJ2-7; 10 nucleotides match TRBD2. Trimming took 10 bases from V and 5 from J; bases not matched to a gene: 11. Germline lookup yields CDR1 MDHEN and CDR2 SYDVKM. The CDR3 is 14 amino acids. CDR3 in DNA: TGTGCCATCAAGCGAACTAGCGGGATCCACGAGCAGTACTTC. This gives the protein CAIKRTSGIHEQYF.

J is TRBJ2-7 and V is TRBV11-2, with TRBD1 matching over 9 bases. Germline CDR1 reads SGHAT; CDR2 reads FQNNGV. CDR3 length: 17 amino acids. The V and J ends lost 1 base and 2 bases, in that order; junction bases with no gene match: 9. CDR3 residues: CASSLGGGQGRTYEQYF. In DNA form, the CDR3 reads TGTGCCAGCAGCTTAGGGGGGGGACAGGGCAGAACCTACGAGCAGTACTTC. The full variable domain, its missing parts supplied by reference TRBV11-2 and TRBJ2-7, is EAGVAQSPRYKIIEKRQSVAFWCNPISGHATLYWYQQILGQGPKLLIQFQNNGVVDDSQLPKDRFSAERLKGVDSTLKIQPAKLEDSAVYLCASSLGGGQGRTYEQYFGPGTRLTVT.

The chain carries TRBV28 and TRBJ1-1, with D hard to call. The V and J ends lost 4 bases and 5 bases respectively, with 5 bases between them. This CDR3 contains 11 residues. The germline V gene encodes CDR1 MDHEN and CDR2 SYDVKM. The CDR3 sequence is CASSYQTEAFF. The CDR3 DNA reads TGTGCCAGCAGTTATCAAACTGAAGCTTTCTTT.

The chain combines TRBV4-1 with TRBJ1-2; TRBD1 aligns across 9 bases. The V gene's germline CDR1 is MGHRA and CDR2 YSYEKL. The J segment lost 8 bases and the V segment lost 3 bases, leaving 10 bases of the junction unmatched. The CDR3 loop spans 15 amino acids. CDR3 sequence: CASSQEGQGTLGYTF. The CDR3 region has the DNA TGCGCCAGCAGCCAGGAGGGACAGGGTACCTTGGGCTACACCTTC.

V and J are TRBV29-1 and TRBJ2-7, with TRBD1 matching over 8 bases. V shed 7 bases and J 1 base; nucleotides not matched to a gene: 9. This CDR3 has 14 amino acids. Germline V gene data show CDR1 as SQVTM and CDR2 as ANQGSEA. CDR3 loop: CSACDRGRSYEQYF. The CDR3 coding sequence is TGCAGCGCATGTGACAGGGGCCGTTCCTACGAGCAGTACTTC.

The genes are TRBV7-6 and TRBJ2-5; TRBD2 matches 7 bases. The V gene's germline CDR1 is SGHVS and CDR2 FNYEAQ. The CDR3 runs to 15 residues. V lost 1 base to trimming and J lost 5 bases; unmatched junction nucleotides: 7. The CDR3 coding sequence is TGTGCCAGCAGCTTAGATATAGGACTAGGGGAGACCCAGTACTTC. Translating it yields CASSLDIGLGETQYF.

The chain recombines TRBV7-8 with TRBJ2-3; D remains ambiguous. The CDR3 sequence is 16 residues long. V was cut by 1 base and J by 0 bases, with 11 bases left in between. Per the germline V gene, CDR1 is SGHVS and CDR2 is FQNEAQ. In DNA, the CDR3 is TGTGCCAGCAGCTTAGGAGCAGGCCTGAGCACAGATACGCAGTATTTT. It codes for CASSLGAGLSTDTQYF.

As regards this clone: Additional DNA sequences in this sample encode the identical CDR3. The chain joins TRBV5-1 to TRBJ2-3, with 7 bases identical to TRBD2. Looked up from germline, CDR1 is SGHRS and CDR2 is YFSETQ. V dropped 2 bases and J dropped 0; count of bases not matched to a gene: 3. CDR3 length equals 15 residues. CDR3: CASSFGGRSTDTQYF. In DNA form, the CDR3 reads TGCGCCAGCAGCTTCGGGGGGAGGAGCACAGATACGCAGTATTTT.

The V and J genes are TRBV5-1 and TRBJ1-3; a weak D match, TRBD1 (6 bases). V lost 0 bases, J lost 2 bases, and 12 bases lay in between. The germline V gene has CDR1 SGHRS and CDR2 YFSETQ. The CDR3 totals 16 residues. The CDR3 sequence: CASSLEGGGTGNTIYF. As DNA, the CDR3 is TGCGCCAGCAGCTTGGAAGGGGGTGGTACTGGAAACACCATATATTTT.

The V gene is TRBV28, the J gene TRBJ2-4; no clear D gene. Trimming stripped 6 bases from V and 1 base from J, with 10 bases between. In germline, CDR1 is MDHEN, CDR2 SYDVKM. The CDR3 runs to 14 residues. DNA for the CDR3: TGTGCCAGCAGCTTGGGCATGGCCAAAAACATTCAGTACTTC. Protein: CASSLGMAKNIQYF.

V gene TRBV28 combines with J gene TRBJ2-2, with 8 positions matching TRBD2. The V and J ends lost 5 bases and 4 bases, in that order; junction bases with no gene match: 9. CDR1 MDHEN and CDR2 SYDVKM come from the germline V gene. The CDR3 length is 16 residues. DNA for the CDR3: TGTGCCAGCAGTGACCGGGGGGGCCGCGGCACCGGGGAGCTGTTTTTT. It specifies CASSDRGGRGTGELFF.

The chain recombines TRBV27 with TRBJ1-2, with TRBD1 matching over 8 bases. Germline assignment: CDR1 MNHEY and CDR2 SMNVEV (reference sequence). Losses at the gene ends were 6 bases for V and 4 bases for J; bases not matched to a gene: 4. The CDR3 has 13 residues. The CDR3 reads CASSPGTGYGYTF. The CDR3, as DNA: TGTGCCAGCAGCCCAGGGACAGGCTATGGCTACACCTTC.

CDR3 nucleotides: TGTGCCAGCAGCTTATTTGGGGTAGAGGGCGGCTACACCTTC. Its translation: CASSLFGVEGGYTF. J is TRBJ1-2 and V is TRBV5-6; D unresolved. Germline CDR1 SGHDT, CDR2 YYEEEE. V was cut by 2 bases and J by 8 bases, with 16 bases left in between. The CDR3 runs 14 residues.

This rearrangement joins TRBV7-2 to TRBJ1-2; D gene unclear. Germline V lookup: CDR1 SGHTA, CDR2 FQGNSA. This CDR3 has 14 residues. Trimming stripped 0 bases from V and 4 bases from J, with 9 bases between. The CDR3: CASSLATSGYGYTF. The DNA for the CDR3 is TGTGCCAGCAGCTTAGCTACCTCGGGCTATGGCTACACCTTC.

The genes are TRBV27 and TRBJ2-1; D is perhaps TRBD2 (6 bases). The CDR3 has 15 amino acids. V lost 4 bases and J 6 bases, leaving 16 bases between the germline ends. CDR1 is MNHEY, CDR2 SMNVEV, per germline (reference sequence). This CDR3 reads CASSSPGLRGNEQFF. In DNA, the CDR3 is TGTGCCAGCAGTTCTCCGGGGCTGCGGGGCAATGAGCAGTTCTTC.

This rearrangement joins TRBV4-2 to TRBJ1-2; 10 nucleotides match TRBD1. From germline, CDR1 is LGHNA and CDR2 YNFKEQ. This CDR3 comprises 16 residues. The ends lost 3 bases at V and 0 bases at J; junction bases unmatched: 4. The CDR3 nucleotides read TGTGCCAGCAGCCAGGGACAGGGGCGAGCTAACTATGGCTACACCTTC. This codes for CASSQGQGRANYGYTF.